This TCR beta chain came from a study of regulatory dendritic cells for organ transplantation. The protocol was immunoSEQ multiplex PCR, while the TCRdb copy is restricted to in-frame clones and leaves out a portion. The sample consists of 29,000 or so clones, about 75% of them appearing once. This clone was seen only a few times. The sequenced sample was memory CD4+ T cells from blood. Subset reported: CD45RO+ memory T cells. This receptor was taken from a human donor in good health.

CDR3 amino acids: CASSLWQGEGDGYTF. The CDR3 nucleotides are TGTGCCAGCAGCCTATGGCAAGGGGAAGGGGATGGCTACACCTTC. V and J are TRBV7-9 and TRBJ1-2; possible D gene TRBD1, 5 bases. Trimming shortened V by 5 bases and J by 6 bases, and 19 bases separated the two germline ends. CDR3 length: 15 residues. Germline CDR1 SEHNR, CDR2 FQNEAQ (reference sequence). Full variable domain (remainder filled in from reference TRBV7-9 and TRBJ1-2): DTGVSQNPRHKITKRGQNVTFRCDPISEHNRLYWYRQTLGQGPEFLTYFQNEAQLEKSRLLSDRFSAERPKGSFSTLEIQRTEQGDSAMYLCASSLWQGEGDGYTFGSGTRLTVV.